This TCR beta chain was recovered during a study of identical twins. Trimming removed 0 bases at V and 13 bases at J, with 14 bases between. The CDR3 runs to 14 residues. CDR1 and CDR2 (germline): SGHRS, YFSETQ. TCRdb ran MiXCR on the 5' RACE reads and lists one entry per CDR3 protein. Here the sample spans approximately 500,000 distinct CDR3 sequences, around 24% being singletons. This same sample was also part of a study on T cells expressing NK-cell markers. That study adds: A few of the donors also had these clonotypes leading their CD3+CD56-NKG2C+ fraction.

The J gene is TRBJ1-6, the V gene TRBV5-1, with a tentative D call TRBD1 (6 bases). The sample was CD4+ T cells sorted from blood. This TCR derives from a woman aged 18-29 years in good health. For the CDR3, the DNA is TGCGCCAGCAGCTTGGACTTGGGGGCAGCGCCCCTCCACTTT. Translating it yields CASSLDLGAAPLHF.